These 24 T cell receptor beta chains share one sample of origin, sequenced in a study of blood T cell repertoires in COVID-19. Clones were sequenced by immunoSEQ multiplex PCR, and TCRdb holds only the in-frame ones, with some missing. The sample consists of about 310,000 clones, roughly 86% of them appearing once. The source material was PBMCs or T cells enriched from blood (not recorded which). The receptors originated from a woman younger than 45 who had recovered from COVID-19.

The CDR3 here is CAWGVSGAFF. In nucleotides, the CDR3 is TGTGCCTGGGGGGTCTCGGGGGCTTTCTTT. The chain has TRBV30 and TRBJ1-1; the D is unclear. V gave up 5 bases and J gave up 11 bases, with 12 bases separating them. This CDR3 contains 10 residues. Germline lookup yields CDR1 GTSNPN and CDR2 SVGIG (reference sequence).

The CDR3 is CATRGAVWEDTQYF. The CDR3 DNA sequence: TGTGCCACCAGGGGAGCCGTATGGGAAGATACGCAGTATTTT. The chain couples TRBV15 to TRBJ2-3; D perhaps matches TRBD2 (5 bases). V gave up 6 bases and J gave up 5 bases, with 15 bases separating them. The CDR3 totals 14 residues. The germline gives CDR1 LNHNV, CDR2 YYDKDF (reference sequence).

V gene TRBV7-2 combines with J gene TRBJ2-1; tentative D call: TRBD1 (7 bases). CDR1 and CDR2 from the germline V gene are SGHTA and FQGNSA. This CDR3 spans 14 amino acids. Trimming removed 5 bases at V and 12 bases at J, with 20 bases between. CDR3 DNA: TGTGCCAGCAGCGCGATCCCAGGGGGGAAGTGGCAGTTCTTC. It encodes CASSAIPGGKWQFF.

The chain is built from TRBV7-9 and TRBJ1-1; D is ambiguous. Germline V lookup: CDR1 SEHNR, CDR2 FQNEAQ (reference sequence). This CDR3 has 13 residues. With 6 bases removed from V and 10 bases from J, the gap between germline ends came to 18 bases. This chain's CDR3 is CASSTTAGVRAFF. Written as DNA, the CDR3 is TGTGCCAGCAGTACAACTGCCGGGGTACGAGCTTTCTTT.

The chain links TRBV15 to TRBJ1-5, with D uncertain. Germline V gene data show CDR1 as LNHNV and CDR2 as YYDKDF (reference sequence). The CDR3 spans 13 residues. Trimming took off 3 bases at V and 5 bases at J, with 8 bases between the two ends. The CDR3 DNA is TGTGCCACCAGCAGGGGGAGGGATCAGCCCCAGCATTTT. This encodes CATSRGRDQPQHF.

The genes are TRBV28 and TRBJ2-7, with D perhaps matching TRBD1 (6 bases). The CDR3 runs 14 residues. Germline V CDR1 and CDR2: MDHEN, SYDVKM. V was shortened by 4 bases and J by 3 bases, with 13 bases between the two germline ends. CDR3 amino acids: CASSYQGQFYEQYF. The CDR3 DNA follows: TGTGCCAGCAGTTATCAAGGACAGTTCTACGAGCAGTACTTC.

The chain combines TRBV5-1 with TRBJ2-7; D gene unclear. The V and J ends lost 0 bases and 4 bases respectively, with 14 bases between them. Germline CDR1 SGHRS, CDR2 YFSETQ. This CDR3 has 15 residues. The CDR3 sequence is CASSLGAGGGYEQYF. DNA of the CDR3: TGCGCCAGCAGCTTGGGGGCCGGTGGTGGGTACGAGCAGTACTTC.

This clone showed up just once. This rearrangement joins TRBV6-2 or TRBV6-3 to TRBJ1-1; D is possibly TRBD1 (6 bases). V lost 2 bases and J 1 base, leaving 14 bases between the germline ends. The CDR3 length is 16 residues. The V gene's germline CDR1 is MNHEY and CDR2 SVGEGT. The CDR3 nucleotides are TGTGCCAGCAGTTACAGTGGGGGCACGGGGAACACTGAAGCTTTCTTT. Amino acids: CASSYSGGTGNTEAFF.

The rearrangement joins TRBV18 to TRBJ1-2; no clear D. V lost 6 bases, J lost 3 bases, and 17 bases lay in between. This CDR3 has 15 residues. The germline CDR1 and CDR2 sequences are KGHSH and LQKENI. CDR3 nucleotide sequence: TGTGCCAGCTCCCTGGCCGGGGTGTACGACTATGGCTACACCTTC. Translating gives CASSLAGVYDYGYTF.

The rearrangement uses TRBV7-2 and TRBJ1-2, with D maybe TRBD1 (5 bases). Germline V gene data show CDR1 as SGHTA and CDR2 as FQGNSA. The CDR3 is 15 residues long. Trimming removed 5 bases from V and 2 bases from J, with 15 bases in between. Here the CDR3 reads CASSPTGGNNYGYTF. CDR3 in DNA: TGTGCCAGCAGCCCGACCGGGGGGAACAACTATGGCTACACCTTC.

The chain couples TRBV2 to TRBJ2-7, with TRBD2 matching over 7 bases. From germline, CDR1 is SNHLY and CDR2 FYNNEI. V lost 7 bases, J lost 0 bases, and 9 bases stayed unmatched. The CDR3 spans 15 residues. CDR3 sequence reads: CASIGRGTTSYEQYF. The CDR3 region has the DNA TGTGCCAGCATCGGACGGGGGACTACCTCCTACGAGCAGTACTTC. The whole variable domain, remainder taken from reference TRBV2 and TRBJ2-7, is EPEVTQTPSHQVTQMGQEVILRCVPISNHLYFYWYRQILGQKVEFLVSFYNNEISEKSEIFDDQFSVERPDGSNFTLKIRSTKLEDSAMYFCASIGRGTTSYEQYFGPGTRLTVT.

This chain uses TRBV7-2 with TRBJ1-5, with D perhaps matching TRBD1 (6 bases). The germline V and J ends were trimmed by 5 bases and 6 bases, with 14 bases remaining between them. This CDR3 has 14 residues. Per germline, CDR1 SGHTA and CDR2 FQGNSA. The CDR3 bases are TGTGCCAGCAGCCAAATAACAGGGAGTCAGCCCCAGCATTTT. Translation gives CASSQITGSQPQHF.

This rearrangement joins TRBV7-2 to TRBJ1-1; 7 nucleotides line up with TRBD1. Germline loops: CDR1 SGHTA, CDR2 FQGNSA. Trimming took 3 bases from V and 3 from J; bases not matched to a gene: 10. The CDR3 has 16 amino acids. The CDR3 region is CASSLRQGPEHTEAFF. The CDR3 DNA reads as TGTGCCAGCAGCTTGCGACAGGGTCCCGAACACACTGAAGCTTTCTTT.

This chain connects TRBV15 to TRBJ1-1; tentatively, D is TRBD1 (5 bases). CDR1 is LNHNV, CDR2 YYDKDF, per germline (reference sequence). V was cut by 4 bases and J by 2 bases, with 20 bases left in between. The CDR3 is made up of 17 amino acids. The DNA for the CDR3 is TGTGCCACCAGCACACGCCCCGGGACGGACTATAACACTGAAGCTTTCTTT. It is translated as CATSTRPGTDYNTEAFF.

The rearrangement joins TRBV19 to TRBJ2-1; D is undetermined. Germline CDR1 is LNHDA and CDR2 is SQIVND (reference sequence). The CDR3 is 13 amino acids. V shed 5 bases and J shed 9 bases, with 14 bases lying between them. The CDR3 here is CASSPSRPGEQFF. The CDR3, as DNA: TGTGCCAGTAGTCCATCTAGGCCCGGTGAGCAGTTCTTC.

The chain has TRBV4-1 and TRBJ2-4; D might be TRBD2 (6 bases). V was shortened by 2 bases and J by 1 base, with 15 bases between the two germline ends. CDR1 MGHRA and CDR2 YSYEKL come from the germline V gene. This CDR3 is built from 17 residues. This CDR3 is CASSQSQLAGAKNIQYF. The DNA for the CDR3 is TGCGCCAGCAGCCAATCCCAACTAGCTGGCGCCAAAAACATTCAGTACTTC.

V usage is TRBV9 and J usage is TRBJ1-2, with 8 bases identical to TRBD1. The V gene end was trimmed by 2 bases and the J gene end by 4 bases; junction bases not matched to a gene: 4. The germline CDR1 and CDR2 sequences are SGDLS and YYNGEE. The CDR3 spans 14 residues. The CDR3 is CASSVGRGRYGYTF. CDR3 in DNA: TGTGCCAGCAGCGTTGGCAGGGGGCGCTATGGCTACACCTTC.

This clone was recorded once. J is TRBJ1-1 and V is TRBV7-9; possible D gene TRBD1, 6 bases. Germline CDR1 SEHNR, CDR2 FQNEAQ (reference sequence). Trimming removed 0 bases at V and 7 bases at J, with 12 bases between. This CDR3 is built from 14 residues. The CDR3 is CASSLADSALEAFF. The CDR3 DNA reads as TGTGCCAGCAGCTTAGCGGACAGCGCCCTTGAAGCTTTCTTT.

The chain couples TRBV7-2 to TRBJ2-5; 7 nucleotides agree with TRBD2. Looked up from germline, CDR1 is SGHTA and CDR2 is FQGNSA. V shed 3 bases, J shed 3 bases, and the junction held 4 bases outside the gene matches. The CDR3 totals 14 residues. The CDR3: CASSFGSGEETQYF. CDR3 bases: TGTGCCAGCAGCTTTGGCAGCGGGGAAGAGACCCAGTACTTC. Full variable domain (outside the CDR3, taken from reference TRBV7-2 and TRBJ2-5): GAGVSQSPSNKVTEKGKDVELRCDPISGHTALYWYRQSLGQGLEFLIYFQGNSAPDKSGLPSDRFSAERTGGSVSTLTIQRTQQEDSAVYLCASSFGSGEETQYFGPGTRLLVL.

V and J are TRBV27 and TRBJ2-5, with a weak D call TRBD1 (5 bases). Germline V CDR1 and CDR2: MNHEY, SMNVEV (reference sequence). This CDR3 region has 15 residues. V gave up 6 bases and J gave up 4 bases, with 18 bases separating them. The CDR3 nucleotides read TGTGCCAGCAGCCCCGGATCAGGGATGGGAGAGACCCAGTACTTC. This sequence encodes CASSPGSGMGETQYF.

The J gene is TRBJ2-3, the V gene TRBV11-3, with a tentative D call TRBD2 (6 bases). The CDR3 contains 15 residues. V lost 5 bases and J lost 2, with 14 bases in between. Germline V gives CDR1 SGHNT, CDR2 YENEEA. CDR3 sequence (DNA): TGTGCCAGCAGCCGACTAGGGGAGCCCACAGATACGCAGTATTTT. Protein: CASSRLGEPTDTQYF.

This chain links TRBV5-1 with TRBJ1-6, with D perhaps matching TRBD1 (5 bases). There are 16 residues in the CDR3. Trimming shortened V by 0 bases and J by 8 bases, and 15 bases separated the two germline ends. The germline gives CDR1 SGHRS, CDR2 YFSETQ. The CDR3 spells CASSLGVGVADSPLHF. The DNA of the CDR3 is TGCGCCAGCAGCTTGGGGGTAGGGGTGGCGGATTCACCCCTCCACTTT.

V usage is TRBV14 and J usage is TRBJ1-3; D not certain. This CDR3 region has 14 residues. Per the germline V gene, CDR1 is SGHDN and CDR2 is FVKESK. V was clipped by 4 bases and J by 4 bases, with 11 bases between them. Here the CDR3 reads CASSLSGSGNTIYF. CDR3 nucleotides: TGTGCCAGCAGCCTCTCGGGGTCCGGAAACACCATATATTTT.

This sequence joins TRBV19 and TRBJ2-3; 7 bases align to TRBD2. Unmatched junction bases numbered 6, after V lost 3 bases and J lost 0 bases. CDR3 length: 16 amino acids. Germline V gene sequence: CDR1 LNHDA, CDR2 SQIVND (reference sequence). In DNA, the CDR3 is TGTGCCAGTAGTATGCTAAGCGGGGCTAGCACAGATACGCAGTATTTT. Its translation: CASSMLSGASTDTQYF.